Listed below are T cell receptor beta chains from one sample, sequenced in a study of ipilimumab plus nivolumab after autologous stem cell transplantation. Generated by immunoSEQ multiplex PCR, the TCRdb table keeps only in-frame clones and is missing some. The data contain 43,000 or so clones, over 75% of them seen just once; the ten biggest clones take up 0.7% to 0.95%. Sequenced material: PBMCs, taken in a trial of ipilimumab plus nivolumab as post-transplant consolidation. These receptors all come from a male donor with multiple myeloma. CDR3s include the opening cysteine and the closing phenylalanine or tryptophan. The order of the fields is V gene, D gene, J gene, clone size, CDR3 DNA, CDR3 protein. D genes are given only for firm matches. Size values are once, few and many counts, or a class for expanded clones, and some rows have none.

V: TRBV4-2
D: .
J: TRBJ1-5
size: .
DNA: TGTGCCAGCAGCCAAGATTCTGGGATGGTGCATCAGCCCCAGCATTTT
CDR3: CASSQDSGMVHQPQHF

V: TRBV6-5
D: .
J: TRBJ1-6
size: once
DNA: TGTGCCAGCAGTCCCCAACAGGGAATTTCACCCCTCCACTTT
CDR3: CASSPQQGISPLHF

V: TRBV11-2
D: .
J: TRBJ2-7
size: once
DNA: TGTGCCAGCAGCCTAGGGACTCTGACCTACGAGCAGTACTTC
CDR3: CASSLGTLTYEQYF

V: TRBV4-3
D: TRBD2
J: TRBJ2-1
size: .
DNA: TGCGCCAGCAGCCAAGATAGGTTGGGAGCGGGGGGGCCTCTGGATGAGCAGTTCTTC
CDR3: CASSQDRLGAGGPLDEQFF

V: TRBV6-5
D: .
J: TRBJ1-5
size: once
DNA: TGTGCCAGCACTAAAACAGGAAGCGGTCAGCCCCAGCATTTT
CDR3: CASTKTGSGQPQHF

V: TRBV10-3
D: TRBD2
J: TRBJ2-1
size: .
DNA: TGTGCCATCAGCGGACTAGCAGAATTCAATGAGCAGTTCTTC
CDR3: CAISGLAEFNEQFF

V: TRBV6-5
D: .
J: TRBJ2-4
size: .
DNA: TGTGCCAGCAGTTACGGAGGCACGACGAGGAGCATTCAGTACTTC
CDR3: CASSYGGTTRSIQYF

V: TRBV7-8
D: .
J: TRBJ2-3
size: .
DNA: TGTGCCAGCAGCTTAGAACCCCACTCAGATACGCAGTATTTT
CDR3: CASSLEPHSDTQYF

V: TRBV2
D: .
J: TRBJ2-7
size: .
DNA: TGTGCCAGCAGCGACTTCGGCGGCACCTACGAGCAGTACTTC
CDR3: CASSDFGGTYEQYF

V: TRBV7-2
D: TRBD1
J: TRBJ2-5
size: .
DNA: TGTGCCAGCAGCTTGGGACAGGGTGGGACCCAGTACTTC
CDR3: CASSLGQGGTQYF

V: TRBV5-1
D: .
J: TRBJ1-5
size: once
DNA: TGCGCCAGCAGCTTGGGGGCAGGAATAAATCAGCCCCAGCATTTT
CDR3: CASSLGAGINQPQHF

V: TRBV4-1
D: TRBD1
J: TRBJ2-7
size: .
DNA: TGCGCCAGCAGCCGATACGGGACAGGGAATTACGAGCAGTACTTC
CDR3: CASSRYGTGNYEQYF

V: TRBV2
D: .
J: TRBJ2-1
size: .
DNA: TGTGCCAGCAGTGGGGGGTTTGACTACTACAATGAGCAGTTCTTC
CDR3: CASSGGFDYYNEQFF

V: TRBV7-2
D: TRBD1
J: TRBJ1-5
size: .
DNA: TGTGCCAGCAGCTCCCAGACAGGGGCCAATCAGCCCCAGCATTTT
CDR3: CASSSQTGANQPQHF

V: TRBV5-4
D: TRBD2
J: TRBJ2-5
size: .
DNA: TGTGCCAGCAGCTTAGCGGGAGTTCGCCTCTGGCAGTACTTC
CDR3: CASSLAGVRLWQYF

V: TRBV9
D: .
J: TRBJ1-2
size: .
DNA: TGTGCCAGCAGCGAAACCACAGCGGCTTTCTATGGCTACACCTTC
CDR3: CASSETTAAFYGYTF

V: TRBV10-3
D: .
J: TRBJ2-7
size: .
DNA: TGTGCCATCAGGGAGCTAGAAGAGGGCGAGCAGTACTTC
CDR3: CAIRELEEGEQYF

V: TRBV14
D: .
J: TRBJ2-5
size: .
DNA: TGTGCCAGCAGCCAACTAGCGCAAGAGACCCAGTACTTC
CDR3: CASSQLAQETQYF

V: TRBV14
D: TRBD1
J: TRBJ2-3
size: .
DNA: TGTGCCAGCAGCCAAACAGGGGCAAAGGATACGCAGTATTTT
CDR3: CASSQTGAKDTQYF

V: TRBV6-6
D: .
J: TRBJ2-1
size: .
DNA: TGTGCCAGCAGGGCTCCGGGACCGAACAATGAGCAGTTCTTC
CDR3: CASRAPGPNNEQFF

V: TRBV5-4
D: .
J: TRBJ2-7
size: .
DNA: TGTGCCAGCAGTTTACCTAGCGCGAGCTCCTACGAGCAGTACTTC
CDR3: CASSLPSASSYEQYF

V: TRBV6-1
D: TRBD1
J: TRBJ2-7
size: once
DNA: TGTGCCAGCTACTCCCGACAGGGGGCTTCCTACGAGCAGTACTTC
CDR3: CASYSRQGASYEQYF

V: TRBV5-6
D: TRBD2
J: TRBJ2-7
size: .
DNA: TGTGCCAGCACCATACTAGCGGGGTCCTACGAGCAGTACTTC
CDR3: CASTILAGSYEQYF

V: TRBV19
D: TRBD1
J: TRBJ2-5
size: .
DNA: TGTGCCAGTAGTATAGGGACAGGGGTCCAAGAGACCCAGTACTTC
CDR3: CASSIGTGVQETQYF

V: TRBV6-5
D: TRBD1
J: TRBJ2-7
size: .
DNA: TGTGCCAGCAGTCGACCGGGACAGGGGGGTTACGAGCAGTACTTC
CDR3: CASSRPGQGGYEQYF

V: TRBV5-1
D: .
J: TRBJ1-2
size: .
DNA: TGCGCCAGCAGCCCGGAGGGGGGTTCCTATGGCTACACCTTC
CDR3: CASSPEGGSYGYTF

V: TRBV6-6
D: TRBD1
J: TRBJ2-7
size: .
DNA: TGTGCCAGCAGTTACCGGTCCCGGGACAGGGACGAGCAGTACTTC
CDR3: CASSYRSRDRDEQYF

V: TRBV19
D: .
J: TRBJ1-5
size: once
DNA: TGTGCCACCGGGGGTAGGGGGTCTAGGGATCAGCCCCAGCATTTT
CDR3: CATGGRGSRDQPQHF

V: TRBV27
D: .
J: TRBJ2-2
size: .
DNA: TGTGCCAGCAGTCCCGACTCTTCGAGGGGCGGGGAGCTGTTTTTT
CDR3: CASSPDSSRGGELFF

V: TRBV5-6
D: .
J: TRBJ1-6
size: .
DNA: TGTGCCAGCAGCTTTCCGTTTTATAATTCACCCCTCCACTTT
CDR3: CASSFPFYNSPLHF

V: TRBV7-9
D: .
J: TRBJ2-2
size: .
DNA: TGTGCCAGCAGCTTTATGGGCACCGGGGAGCTGTTTTTT
CDR3: CASSFMGTGELFF